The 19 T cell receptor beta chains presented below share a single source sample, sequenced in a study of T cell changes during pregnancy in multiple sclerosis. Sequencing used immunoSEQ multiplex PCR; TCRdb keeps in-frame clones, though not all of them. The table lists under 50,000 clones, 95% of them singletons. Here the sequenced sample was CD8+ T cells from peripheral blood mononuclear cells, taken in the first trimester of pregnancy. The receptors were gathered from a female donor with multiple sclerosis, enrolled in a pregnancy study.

The CDR3 region has the DNA TGTGCCAGCAGCCCGGAGGGGTCGGGGGGGGGCCCAGATACGCAGTATTTT. Residues: CASSPEGSGGGPDTQYF. The chain joins TRBV5-5 to TRBJ2-3, with 8 bases identical to TRBD2. CDR3 length: 17 residues. CDR1 and CDR2 from the germline V gene are SGHKS and YYEKEE (reference sequence). Losses at the gene ends were 4 bases for V and 4 bases for J; bases not matched to a gene: 14.

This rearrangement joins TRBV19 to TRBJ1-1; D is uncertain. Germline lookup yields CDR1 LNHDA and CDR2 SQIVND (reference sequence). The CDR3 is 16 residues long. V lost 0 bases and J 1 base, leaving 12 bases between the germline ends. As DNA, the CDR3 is TGTGCCAGTAGTATAGATGGTCCCTACGAGAACACTGAAGCTTTCTTT. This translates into CASSIDGPYENTEAFF.

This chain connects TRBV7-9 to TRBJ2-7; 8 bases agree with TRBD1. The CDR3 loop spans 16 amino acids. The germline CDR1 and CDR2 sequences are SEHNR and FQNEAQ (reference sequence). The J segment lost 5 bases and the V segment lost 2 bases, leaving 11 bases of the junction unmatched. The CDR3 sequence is CASSLTWKQGAHEQYF. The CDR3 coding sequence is TGTGCCAGCAGCTTAACGTGGAAGCAGGGGGCCCACGAGCAGTACTTC.

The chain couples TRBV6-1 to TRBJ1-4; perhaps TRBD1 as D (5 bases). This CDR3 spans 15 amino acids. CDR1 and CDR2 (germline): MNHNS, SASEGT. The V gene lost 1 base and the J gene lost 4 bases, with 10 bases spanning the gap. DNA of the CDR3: TGTGCCAGCAGTGAAGGGAGGGGATTTAATGAAAAACTGTTTTTT. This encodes CASSEGRGFNEKLFF.

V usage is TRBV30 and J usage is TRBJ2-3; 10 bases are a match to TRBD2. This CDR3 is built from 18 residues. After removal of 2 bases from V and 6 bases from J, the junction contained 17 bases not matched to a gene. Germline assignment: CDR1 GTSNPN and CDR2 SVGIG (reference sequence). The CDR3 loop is CAWSSTGGRGSGGDTQYF. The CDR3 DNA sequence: TGTGCCTGGAGTTCGACGGGGGGCCGGGGTAGCGGGGGGGATACGCAGTATTTT.

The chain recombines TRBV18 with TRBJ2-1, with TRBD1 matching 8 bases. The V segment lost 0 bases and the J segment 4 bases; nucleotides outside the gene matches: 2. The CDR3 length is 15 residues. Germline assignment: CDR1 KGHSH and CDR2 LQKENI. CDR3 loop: CASSPPDRVYNEQFF. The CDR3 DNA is TGTGCCAGCTCACCACCGGACAGGGTTTACAATGAGCAGTTCTTC. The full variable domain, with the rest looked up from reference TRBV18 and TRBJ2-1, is NAGVMQNPRHLVRRRGQEARLRCSPMKGHSHVYWYRQLPEEGLKFMVYLQKENIIDESGMPKERFSAEFPKEGPSILRIQQVVRGDSAAYFCASSPPDRVYNEQFFGPGTRLTVL.

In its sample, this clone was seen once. The CDR3 reads CASSLGTRDSNQPQHF. The CDR3 DNA follows: TGCGCCAGCAGCTTGGGGACGAGGGATAGCAATCAGCCCCAGCATTTT. The rearrangement joins TRBV5-1 to TRBJ1-5; D is unclear. Germline loops: CDR1 SGHRS, CDR2 YFSETQ. Trimming pared 0 bases from V and 0 bases from J, leaving 10 bases between. This CDR3 is built from 16 residues. Filled out from reference TRBV5-1 and TRBJ1-5, the complete variable domain reads KAGVTQTPRYLIKTRGQQVTLSCSPISGHRSVSWYQQTPGQGLQFLFEYFSETQRNKGNFPGRFSGRQFSNSRSEMNVSTLELGDSALYLCASSLGTRDSNQPQHFGDGTRLSIL.

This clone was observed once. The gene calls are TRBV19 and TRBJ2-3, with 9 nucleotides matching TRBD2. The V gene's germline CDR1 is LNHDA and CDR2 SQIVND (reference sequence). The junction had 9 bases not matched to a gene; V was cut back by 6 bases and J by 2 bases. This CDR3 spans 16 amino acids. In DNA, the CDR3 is TGTGCCAGTAGACACCCCCTAGCGGGGCCCACAGATACGCAGTATTTT. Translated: CASRHPLAGPTDTQYF.

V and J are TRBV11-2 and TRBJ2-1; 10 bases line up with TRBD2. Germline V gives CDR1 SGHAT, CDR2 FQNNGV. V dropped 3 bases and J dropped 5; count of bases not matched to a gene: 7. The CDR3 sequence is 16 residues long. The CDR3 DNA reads TGTGCCAGCAGCTTCTCTAGCGGGAGAAGCCACAATGAGCAGTTCTTC. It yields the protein CASSFSSGRSHNEQFF.

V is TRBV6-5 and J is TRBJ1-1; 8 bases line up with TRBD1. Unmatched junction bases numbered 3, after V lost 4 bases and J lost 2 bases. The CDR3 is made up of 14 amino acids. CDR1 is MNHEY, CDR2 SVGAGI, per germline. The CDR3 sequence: CASSSGQGNTEAFF. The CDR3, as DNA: TGTGCCAGCAGTTCCGGACAGGGCAACACTGAAGCTTTCTTT.

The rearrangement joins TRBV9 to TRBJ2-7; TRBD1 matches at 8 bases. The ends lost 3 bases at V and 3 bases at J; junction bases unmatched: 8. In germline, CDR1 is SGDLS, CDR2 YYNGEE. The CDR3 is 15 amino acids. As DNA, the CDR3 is TGTGCCAGCAGCGCAACCGGGACAGGTCACTACGAGCAGTACTTC. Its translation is CASSATGTGHYEQYF.

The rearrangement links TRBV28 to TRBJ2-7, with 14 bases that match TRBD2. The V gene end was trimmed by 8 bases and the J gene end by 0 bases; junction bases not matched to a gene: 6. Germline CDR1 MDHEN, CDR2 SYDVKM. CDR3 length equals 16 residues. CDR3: CASLGLAGDPSYEQYF. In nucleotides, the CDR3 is TGTGCCAGCCTGGGACTAGCGGGAGACCCCTCCTACGAGCAGTACTTC.

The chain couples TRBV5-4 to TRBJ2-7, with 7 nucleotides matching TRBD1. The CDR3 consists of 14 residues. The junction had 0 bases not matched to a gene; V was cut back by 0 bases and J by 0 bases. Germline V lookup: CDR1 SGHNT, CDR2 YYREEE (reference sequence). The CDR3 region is CASSLGQGSYEQYF. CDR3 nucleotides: TGTGCCAGCAGCTTGGGACAGGGCTCCTACGAGCAGTACTTC.

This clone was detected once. CDR3 loop: CASSPGQGIYEQYF. CDR3 bases: TGTGCCAGTAGCCCTGGACAGGGGATCTACGAGCAGTACTTC. V gene TRBV19 combines with J gene TRBJ2-7; 9 nucleotides match TRBD1. This CDR3 comprises 14 residues. V was clipped by 6 bases and J by 3 bases; unmatched bases: 6. Germline-derived CDR1 and CDR2 are LNHDA and SQIVND (reference sequence). The complete variable domain, with remaining parts taken from reference TRBV19 and TRBJ2-7, reads DGGITQSPKYLFRKEGQNVTLSCEQNLNHDAMYWYRQDPGQGLRLIYYSQIVNDFQKGDIAEGYSVSREKKESFPLTVTSAQKNPTAFYLCASSPGQGIYEQYFGPGTRLTVT.

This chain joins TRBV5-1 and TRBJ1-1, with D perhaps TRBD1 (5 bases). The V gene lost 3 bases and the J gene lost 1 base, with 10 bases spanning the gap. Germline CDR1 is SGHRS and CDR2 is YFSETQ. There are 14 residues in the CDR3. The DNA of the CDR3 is TGCGCCAGCAGCTCCGCCGGGGGGAACACTGAAGCTTTCTTT. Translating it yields CASSSAGGNTEAFF.

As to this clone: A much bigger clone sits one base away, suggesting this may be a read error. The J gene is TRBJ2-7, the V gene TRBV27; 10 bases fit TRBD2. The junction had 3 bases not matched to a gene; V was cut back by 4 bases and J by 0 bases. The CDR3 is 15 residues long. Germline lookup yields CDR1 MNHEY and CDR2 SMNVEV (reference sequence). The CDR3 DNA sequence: TGTGCCAGCAGTTATTCTAGCGGGAGCTCCTACGAGCAGTACTTC. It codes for CASSYSSGSSYEQYF.

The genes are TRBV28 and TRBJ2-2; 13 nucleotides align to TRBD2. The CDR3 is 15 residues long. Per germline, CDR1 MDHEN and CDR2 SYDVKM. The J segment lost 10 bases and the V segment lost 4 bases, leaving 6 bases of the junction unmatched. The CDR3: CASSSRLAGGEELFF. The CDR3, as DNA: TGTGCCAGCAGTTCCCGACTAGCGGGAGGCGAGGAGCTGTTTTTT.

The CDR3 DNA follows: TGTGCCAGCAGTGAAGGACAGGAAGGCGCTAATGAAAAACTGTTTTTT. This sequence encodes CASSEGQEGANEKLFF. This chain connects TRBV6-1 to TRBJ1-4; tentatively, D is TRBD1 (6 bases). The V gene lost 1 base and the J gene lost 3 bases, with 12 bases spanning the gap. The CDR3 extends over 16 amino acids. Per germline, CDR1 MNHNS and CDR2 SASEGT.

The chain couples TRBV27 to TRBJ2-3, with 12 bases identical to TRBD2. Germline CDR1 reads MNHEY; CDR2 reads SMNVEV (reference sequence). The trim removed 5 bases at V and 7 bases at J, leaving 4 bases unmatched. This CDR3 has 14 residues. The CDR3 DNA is TGTGCCAGCAGTGTCGGACTAGCGGGAAATACGCAGTATTTT. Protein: CASSVGLAGNTQYF.